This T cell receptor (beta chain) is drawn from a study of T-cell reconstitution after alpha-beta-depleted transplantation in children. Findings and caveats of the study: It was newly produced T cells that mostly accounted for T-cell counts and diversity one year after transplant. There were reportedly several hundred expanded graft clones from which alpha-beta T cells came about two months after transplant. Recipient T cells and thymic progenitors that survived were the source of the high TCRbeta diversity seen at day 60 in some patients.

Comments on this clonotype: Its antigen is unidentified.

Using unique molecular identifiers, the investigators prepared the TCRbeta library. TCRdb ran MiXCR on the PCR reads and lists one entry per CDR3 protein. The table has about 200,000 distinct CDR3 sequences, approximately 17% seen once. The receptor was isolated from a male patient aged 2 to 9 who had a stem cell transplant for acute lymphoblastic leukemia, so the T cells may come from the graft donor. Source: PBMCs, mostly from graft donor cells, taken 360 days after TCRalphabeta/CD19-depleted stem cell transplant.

For the CDR3, the DNA is TGTGCCAGCAACGTACCCCCTTCGCCCCAGCATTTT. Translation: CASNVPPSPQHF. The genes are TRBV12-3 or TRBV12-4 and TRBJ1-5, with unresolved D. This CDR3 is 12 amino acids long. V lost 7 bases, J lost 9 bases, and 13 bases lay in between.